What follows are 16 T cell receptor beta chains derived from one specimen sequenced in a study of T cells in Graves' hyperthyroidism and ophthalmopathy. Amplified TCR beta CDR3 regions came from RNA transcripts. A first-round RT-PCR of the TCR CDR3 used the HTBI primer set. Via MiXCR, TCRdb re-called the multiplex PCR reads, giving one row per CDR3 protein. The sample has fewer than 900,000 distinct CDR3 sequences; approximately 18% are singletons. The sequenced sample was blood. These receptors came from a woman between 45 and 60 years old with Graves' hyperthyroidism that later progressed to Graves' ophthalmopathy.

The rearrangement joins TRBV30 to TRBJ1-1, with D uncertain. Trimming cost V 3 bases and J 4 bases, with 12 bases left between them. This CDR3 contains 13 residues. The V gene's germline CDR1 is GTSNPN and CDR2 SVGIG (reference sequence). Here the CDR3 reads CAWSYGVGTEAFF. The DNA for the CDR3 is TGTGCCTGGAGCTATGGGGTCGGCACTGAAGCTTTCTTT.

As to this clonotype: Since a much larger clone is just one base distant, this may be a read error. The V call is TRBV7-2, the J call TRBJ2-1, with D perhaps TRBD1 (5 bases). V lost 6 bases and J 3 bases, leaving 12 bases between the germline ends. This CDR3 spans 14 amino acids. The germline CDR1 and CDR2 sequences are SGHTA and FQGNSA. CDR3 region: CASSATELYNEQFF. CDR3 coding DNA: TGTGCCAGCAGTGCGACAGAACTCTACAATGAGCAGTTCTTC.

This clonotype was picked up many times. The chain carries TRBV7-6 and TRBJ1-1; D not certain. The CDR3 consists of 15 residues. Between the trimmed V and J ends, which lost 1 base and 1 base, there was a span of 10 bases. Looked up from germline, CDR1 is SGHVS and CDR2 is FNYEAQ. The CDR3 region has the DNA TGTGCCAGCAGCTTAGGCCCAGTGCAGAACACTGAAGCTTTCTTT. Translated, it gives CASSLGPVQNTEAFF.

Many counts were recorded for this clonotype. This rearrangement joins TRBV3-1 to TRBJ2-5, with a tentative D call TRBD1 (6 bases). This CDR3 comprises 15 residues. V lost 0 bases to trimming and J lost 5 bases, with 13 bases between them. Germline V gene sequence: CDR1 LGHDT, CDR2 YNNKEL (reference sequence). The CDR3 loop is CASSQDPGAGETQYF. The CDR3 region has the DNA TGTGCCAGCAGCCAAGATCCAGGGGCTGGGGAGACCCAGTACTTC.

The chain recombines TRBV5-5 with TRBJ1-6; D is possibly TRBD1 (5 bases). V shed 1 base and J shed 10 bases, with 15 bases lying between them. This CDR3 region has 15 residues. In germline, CDR1 is SGHKS, CDR2 YYEKEE (reference sequence). In DNA form, the CDR3 reads TGTGCCAGCAGCTTGTCTGCAGGGCAACGATCACCCCTCCACTTT. This codes for CASSLSAGQRSPLHF.

This clonotype appeared a few times. The CDR3 protein is CASSLRDRENIQYF. Written as DNA, the CDR3 is TGTGCCAGCAGCTTAAGGGACAGGGAAAACATTCAGTACTTC. The chain employs TRBV7-9 and TRBJ2-4, with 9 positions matching TRBD1. Germline V gene data show CDR1 as SEHNR and CDR2 as FQNEAQ (reference sequence). Trimming at V came to 2 bases and at J to 5 bases, leaving 1 base not matched to a gene. The CDR3 is 14 amino acids.

This clonotype was seen more than once but under ten times. The chain couples TRBV28 to TRBJ1-5; 10 nucleotides line up with TRBD1. Germline trimming cut 6 bases from V and 1 base from J; bases unmatched to any gene: 3. CDR3 length: 15 amino acids. Per the germline V gene, CDR1 is MDHEN and CDR2 is SYDVKM. The DNA of the CDR3 is TGTGCCAGCAGAGGACAGGGGGGGAGCAATCAGCCCCAGCATTTT. It encodes CASRGQGGSNQPQHF.

This clonotype has more than one count but fewer than ten. The chain links TRBV3-1 to TRBJ2-7; 8 bases map to TRBD2. This CDR3 contains 17 residues. Germline V gene lookup returns CDR1 LGHDT and CDR2 YNNKEL (reference sequence). V shed 2 bases and J 0 bases; nucleotides not matched to a gene: 9. The CDR3 protein is CASSQFLSGVNSYEQYF. DNA of the CDR3: TGTGCCAGCAGCCAATTCCTTAGCGGGGTCAACTCCTACGAGCAGTACTTC.

This clonotype was recorded once. This chain uses TRBV7-6 with TRBJ2-3; unclear D gene. Germline values: CDR1 SGHVS, CDR2 FNYEAQ. Trimming shortened V by 6 bases and J by 5 bases, and 12 bases separated the two germline ends. This CDR3 region has 13 residues. CDR3 sequence reads: CASRRSEEDTQYF. For the CDR3, the DNA is TGTGCCAGCAGACGTTCCGAGGAAGATACGCAGTATTTT.

The chain has TRBV20-1 and TRBJ1-4, with no clear D. From germline, CDR1 is DFQATT and CDR2 SNEGSKA (reference sequence). The CDR3 totals 16 residues. Between the trimmed V and J ends, which lost 0 bases and 4 bases, there was a span of 15 bases. The CDR3 spells CSARDPRRDYNEKLFF. The CDR3 coding sequence is TGCAGTGCTAGAGACCCCCGTAGGGATTATAATGAAAAACTGTTTTTT.

This clonotype was seen a few times. This chain connects TRBV7-3 to TRBJ2-4; TRBD2 matches 7 bases. CDR3 length: 15 residues. Germline CDR1 and CDR2: SGHTA and FQGTGA. The trim removed 5 bases at V and 1 base at J, leaving 5 bases unmatched. CDR3 in DNA: TGTGCCAGCAGCCCCGGGGGGAGGGCCAAAAACATTCAGTACTTC. It codes for CASSPGGRAKNIQYF. The whole variable domain, filled in from reference TRBV7-3 and TRBJ2-4, reads GAGVSQTPSNKVTEKGKYVELRCDPISGHTALYWYRQSLGQGPEFLIYFQGTGAADDSGLPNDRFFAVRPEGSVSTLKIQRTERGDSAVYLCASSPGGRAKNIQYFGAGTRLSVL.

The J gene is TRBJ1-6, the V gene TRBV4-1, with D maybe TRBD1 (5 bases). V dropped 3 bases and J dropped 4 bases, with 10 bases sitting between them. The CDR3 covers 15 residues. CDR1 is MGHRA and CDR2 is YSYEKL in the germline V gene. The chain's CDR3 is CASSHRGNYNSPLHF. CDR3 sequence (DNA): TGCGCCAGCAGCCACCGGGGCAATTATAATTCACCCCTCCACTTT.

In this sample, this clonotype turned up many times. V usage is TRBV11-2 and J usage is TRBJ2-2; TRBD1 matches at 7 bases. V shed 5 bases and J 4 bases; nucleotides not matched to a gene: 10. Germline V gives CDR1 SGHAT, CDR2 FQNNGV. There are 16 residues in the CDR3. The CDR3 reads CASSPKTGWGTGELFF. CDR3 bases: TGTGCCAGCAGCCCCAAGACAGGGTGGGGCACCGGGGAGCTGTTTTTT.

This rearrangement joins TRBV12-3 or TRBV12-4 to TRBJ2-5; TRBD1 might be the D (5 bases). The CDR3 covers 12 residues. Trimming removed 6 bases from V and 4 bases from J, with 9 bases in between. The CDR3 DNA reads TGTGCCAGCAGCACCCAGGGAGAGACCCAGTACTTC. Protein: CASSTQGETQYF.

This clonotype has ten or more counts. The chain employs TRBV18 and TRBJ1-2; possible D gene TRBD1, 5 bases. With 6 bases removed from V and 8 bases from J, the gap between germline ends came to 16 bases. From germline, CDR1 is KGHSH and CDR2 LQKENI. CDR3 length equals 13 residues. This chain's CDR3 is CASSTREDEGYTF. CDR3 sequence (DNA): TGTGCCAGCTCTACCAGGGAGGATGAAGGCTACACCTTC.

The CDR3 protein is CASSERLAGGSNTGELFF. CDR3 DNA: TGTGCCAGCAGCGAGAGACTAGCGGGAGGCTCGAACACCGGGGAGCTGTTTTTT. V and J are TRBV13 and TRBJ2-2, with 13 bases matching TRBD2. Germline V gives CDR1 PRHDT, CDR2 FYEKMQ (reference sequence). There are 18 residues in the CDR3. Trimming removed 5 bases from V and 0 bases from J; junction bases left unmatched: 6.